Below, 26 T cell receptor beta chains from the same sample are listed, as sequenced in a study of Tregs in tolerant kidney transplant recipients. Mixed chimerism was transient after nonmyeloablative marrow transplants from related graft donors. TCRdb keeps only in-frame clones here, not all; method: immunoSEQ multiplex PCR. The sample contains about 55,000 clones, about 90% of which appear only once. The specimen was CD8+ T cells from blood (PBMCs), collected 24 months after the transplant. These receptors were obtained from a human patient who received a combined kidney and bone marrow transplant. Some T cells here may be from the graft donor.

The CDR3 DNA reads TGCGCCAGCAGCCAAGATTTGCCTAGCGACACAGATACGCAGTATTTT. As protein: CASSQDLPSDTDTQYF. This sequence joins TRBV4-1 and TRBJ2-3, with D perhaps matching TRBD2 (6 bases). The CDR3 is 16 residues long. The V and J ends lost 0 bases and 2 bases respectively, with 12 bases between them. Germline assignment: CDR1 MGHRA and CDR2 YSYEKL.

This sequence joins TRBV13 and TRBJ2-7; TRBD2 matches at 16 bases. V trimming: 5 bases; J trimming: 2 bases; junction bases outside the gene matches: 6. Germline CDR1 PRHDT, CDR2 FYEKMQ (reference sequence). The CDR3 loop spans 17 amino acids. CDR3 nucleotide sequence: TGTGCCAGCAGCACGGGACTAGCGGGGGGGCCGCCCTACGAGCAGTACTTC. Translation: CASSTGLAGGPPYEQYF.

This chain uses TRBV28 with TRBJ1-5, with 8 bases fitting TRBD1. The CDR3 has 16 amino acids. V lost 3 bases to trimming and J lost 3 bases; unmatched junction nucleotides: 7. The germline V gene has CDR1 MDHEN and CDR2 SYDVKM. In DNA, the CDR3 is TGTGCCAGCAGTTTTCTTTCGACAGGGGCCAATCAGCCCCAGCATTTT. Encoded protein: CASSFLSTGANQPQHF.

The CDR3 spells CASSGQSYEQYF. The DNA of the CDR3 is TGTGCCAGCAGTGGACAGTCCTACGAGCAGTACTTC. The chain employs TRBV2 and TRBJ2-5; possibly TRBD1 for D (5 bases). The J call is doubtful: the DNA matches TRBJ2-7 better. CDR3 size: 12 residues. Germline assignment: CDR1 SNHLY and CDR2 FYNNEI.

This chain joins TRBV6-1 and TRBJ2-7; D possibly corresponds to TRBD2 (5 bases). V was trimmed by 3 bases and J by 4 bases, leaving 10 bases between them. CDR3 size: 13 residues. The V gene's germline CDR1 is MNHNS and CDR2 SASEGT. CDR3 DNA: TGTGCCAGCAGTGATTTTAGCGTATACGAGCAGTACTTC. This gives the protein CASSDFSVYEQYF.

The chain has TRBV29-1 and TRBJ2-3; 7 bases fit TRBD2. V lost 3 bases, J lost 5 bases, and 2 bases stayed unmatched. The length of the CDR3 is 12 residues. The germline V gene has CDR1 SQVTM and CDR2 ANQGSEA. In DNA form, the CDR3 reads TGCAGCGTTGAGGGGGGGTTAGATACGCAGTATTTT. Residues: CSVEGGLDTQYF.

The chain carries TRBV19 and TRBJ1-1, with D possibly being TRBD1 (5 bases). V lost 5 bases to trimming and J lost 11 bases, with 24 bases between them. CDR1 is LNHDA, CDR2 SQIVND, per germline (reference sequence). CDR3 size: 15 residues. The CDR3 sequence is CASSPWGDSLGWAFF. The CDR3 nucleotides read TGTGCCAGTAGTCCCTGGGGGGATTCTTTAGGGTGGGCTTTCTTT.

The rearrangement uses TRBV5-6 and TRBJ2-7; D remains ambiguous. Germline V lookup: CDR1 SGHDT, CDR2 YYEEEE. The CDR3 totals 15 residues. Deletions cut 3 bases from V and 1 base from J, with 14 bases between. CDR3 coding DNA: TGTGCCAGCAGCTCACCAAGCATATTATCCTACGAGCAGTACTTC. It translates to CASSSPSILSYEQYF.

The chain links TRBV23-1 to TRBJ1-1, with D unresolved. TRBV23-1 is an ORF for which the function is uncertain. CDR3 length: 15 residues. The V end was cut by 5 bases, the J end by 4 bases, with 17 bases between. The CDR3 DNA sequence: TGCGCCAGCAGTGCTACGCGGAAGGAGATCACTGAAGCTTTCTTT. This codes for CASSATRKEITEAFF.

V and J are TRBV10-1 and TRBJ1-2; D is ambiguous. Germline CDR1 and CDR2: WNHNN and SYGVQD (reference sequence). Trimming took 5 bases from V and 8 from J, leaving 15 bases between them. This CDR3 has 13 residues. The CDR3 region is CASSRGIHGGYTF. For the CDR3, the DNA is TGCGCCAGCAGTCGAGGGATCCACGGGGGCTACACCTTC.

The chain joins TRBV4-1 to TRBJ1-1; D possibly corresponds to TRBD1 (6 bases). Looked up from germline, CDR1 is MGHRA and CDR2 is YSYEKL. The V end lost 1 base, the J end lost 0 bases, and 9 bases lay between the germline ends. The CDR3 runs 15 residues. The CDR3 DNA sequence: TGCGCCAGCAGCCAAGGCAGGGACATGAACACTGAAGCTTTCTTT. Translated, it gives CASSQGRDMNTEAFF.

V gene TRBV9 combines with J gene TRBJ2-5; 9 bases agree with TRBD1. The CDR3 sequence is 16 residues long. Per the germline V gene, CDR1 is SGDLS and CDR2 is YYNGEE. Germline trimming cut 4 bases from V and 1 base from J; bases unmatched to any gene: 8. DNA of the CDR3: TGTGCCAGCAGCCTGCGACAGGGGGAAATCCAAGAGACCCAGTACTTC. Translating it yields CASSLRQGEIQETQYF.

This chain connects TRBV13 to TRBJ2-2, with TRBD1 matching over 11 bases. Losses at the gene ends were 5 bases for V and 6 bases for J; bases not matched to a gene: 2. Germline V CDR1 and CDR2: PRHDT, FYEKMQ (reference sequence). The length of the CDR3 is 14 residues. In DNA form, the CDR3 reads TGTGCCAGCAGCAGGACAGGGGGCCCCGGGGAGCTGTTTTTT. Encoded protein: CASSRTGGPGELFF. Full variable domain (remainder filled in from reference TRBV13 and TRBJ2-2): AAGVIQSPRHLIKEKRETATLKCYPIPRHDTVYWYQQGPGQDPQFLISFYEKMQSDKGSIPDRFSAQQFSDYHSELNMSSLELGDSALYFCASSRTGGPGELFFGEGSRLTVL.

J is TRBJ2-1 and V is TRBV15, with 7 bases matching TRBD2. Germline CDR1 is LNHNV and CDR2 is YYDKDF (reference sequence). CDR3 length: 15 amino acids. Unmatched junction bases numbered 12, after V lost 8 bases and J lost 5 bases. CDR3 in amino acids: CATSSGRTFNNEQFF. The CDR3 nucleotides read TGTGCCACCTCTTCCGGGAGGACCTTCAACAATGAGCAGTTCTTC.

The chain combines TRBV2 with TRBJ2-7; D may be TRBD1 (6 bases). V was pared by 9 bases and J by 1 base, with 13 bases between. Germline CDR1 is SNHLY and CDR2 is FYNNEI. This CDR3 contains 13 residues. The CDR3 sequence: CARGTTQSYEQYF. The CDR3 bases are TGTGCCAGAGGGACAACTCAATCCTACGAGCAGTACTTC.

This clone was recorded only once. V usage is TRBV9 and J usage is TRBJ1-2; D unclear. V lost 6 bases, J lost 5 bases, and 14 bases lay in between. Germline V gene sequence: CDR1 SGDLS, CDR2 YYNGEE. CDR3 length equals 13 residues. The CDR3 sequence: CASTFSPGYGYTF. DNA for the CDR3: TGTGCCAGCACCTTTTCTCCCGGGTATGGCTACACCTTC.

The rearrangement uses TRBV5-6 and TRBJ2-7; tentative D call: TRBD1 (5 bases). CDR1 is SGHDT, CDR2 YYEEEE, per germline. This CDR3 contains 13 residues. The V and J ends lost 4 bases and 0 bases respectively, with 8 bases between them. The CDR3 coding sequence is TGTGCCAGCAGCCAGGGTAGCTCCTACGAGCAGTACTTC. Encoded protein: CASSQGSSYEQYF.

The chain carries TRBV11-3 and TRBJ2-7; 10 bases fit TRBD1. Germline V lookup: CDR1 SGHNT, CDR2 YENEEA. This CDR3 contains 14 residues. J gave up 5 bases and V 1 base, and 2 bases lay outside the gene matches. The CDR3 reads CASSLVGTGDEQYF. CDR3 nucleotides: TGTGCCAGCAGCTTAGTAGGGACAGGGGACGAGCAGTACTTC.

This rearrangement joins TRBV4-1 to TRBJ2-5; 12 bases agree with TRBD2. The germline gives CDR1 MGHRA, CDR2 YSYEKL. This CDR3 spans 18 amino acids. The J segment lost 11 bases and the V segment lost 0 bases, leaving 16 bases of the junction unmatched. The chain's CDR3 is CASSQDLVPRLAGVSQYF. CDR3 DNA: TGCGCCAGCAGCCAAGATTTAGTCCCGAGACTAGCGGGAGTCTCTCAGTACTTC.

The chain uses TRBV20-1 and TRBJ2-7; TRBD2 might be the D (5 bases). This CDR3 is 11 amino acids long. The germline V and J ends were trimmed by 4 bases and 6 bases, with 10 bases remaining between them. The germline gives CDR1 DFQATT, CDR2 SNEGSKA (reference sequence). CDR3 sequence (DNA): TGCAGTGCTAATCCGGGAAGCGAGCAGTACTTC. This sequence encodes CSANPGSEQYF.

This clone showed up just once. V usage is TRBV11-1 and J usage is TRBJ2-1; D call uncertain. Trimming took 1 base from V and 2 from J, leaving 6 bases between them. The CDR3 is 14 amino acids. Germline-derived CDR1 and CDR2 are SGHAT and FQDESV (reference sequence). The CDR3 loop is CASSLGRAYNEQFF. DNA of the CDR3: TGTGCCAGCAGCTTAGGAAGAGCCTACAATGAGCAGTTCTTC.

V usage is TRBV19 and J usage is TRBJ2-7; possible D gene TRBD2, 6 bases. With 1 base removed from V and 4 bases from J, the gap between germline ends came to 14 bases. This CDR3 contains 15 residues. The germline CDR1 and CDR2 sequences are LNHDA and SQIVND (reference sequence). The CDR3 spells CASSIGGAGLYEQYF. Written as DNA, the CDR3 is TGTGCCAGTAGTATAGGCGGGGCAGGACTGTACGAGCAGTACTTC.

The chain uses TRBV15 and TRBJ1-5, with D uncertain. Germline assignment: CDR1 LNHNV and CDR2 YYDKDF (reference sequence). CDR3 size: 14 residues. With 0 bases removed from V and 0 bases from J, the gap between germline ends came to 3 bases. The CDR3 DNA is TGTGCCACCAGCAGAGACAGTAGCAATCAGCCCCAGCATTTT. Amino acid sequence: CATSRDSSNQPQHF. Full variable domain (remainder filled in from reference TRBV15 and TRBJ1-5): DAMVIQNPRYQVTQFGKPVTLSCSQTLNHNVMYWYQQKSSQAPKLLFHYYDKDFNNEADTPDNFQSRRPNTSFCFLDIRSPGLGDTAMYLCATSRDSSNQPQHFGDGTRLSIL.

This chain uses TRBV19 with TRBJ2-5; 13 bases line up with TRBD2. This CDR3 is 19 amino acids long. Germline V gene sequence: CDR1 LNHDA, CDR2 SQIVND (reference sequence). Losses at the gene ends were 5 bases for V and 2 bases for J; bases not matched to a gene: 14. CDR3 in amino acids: CASSPRTSGRPRIQETQYF. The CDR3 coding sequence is TGTGCCAGTAGTCCCCGGACTAGCGGGAGACCCAGAATACAAGAGACCCAGTACTTC.

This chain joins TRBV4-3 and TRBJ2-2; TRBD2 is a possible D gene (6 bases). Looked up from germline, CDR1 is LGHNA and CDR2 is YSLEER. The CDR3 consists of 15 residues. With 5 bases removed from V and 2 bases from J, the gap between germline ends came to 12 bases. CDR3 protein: CASSAETSNTGELFF. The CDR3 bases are TGCGCCAGCAGCGCCGAGACTAGTAACACCGGGGAGCTGTTTTTT.

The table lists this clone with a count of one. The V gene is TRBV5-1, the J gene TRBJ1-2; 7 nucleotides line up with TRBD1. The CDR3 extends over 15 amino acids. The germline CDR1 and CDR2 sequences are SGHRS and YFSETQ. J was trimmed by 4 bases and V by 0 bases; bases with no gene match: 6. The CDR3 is CASSLVGGATYGYTF. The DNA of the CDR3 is TGCGCCAGCAGCTTGGTAGGGGGCGCAACCTATGGCTACACCTTC.